This TCR beta chain was sequenced during a study of cytomegalovirus exposure and HLA in healthy donors. The CDR3 covers 14 residues. Trimming stripped 0 bases from V and 4 bases from J, with 7 bases between. Germline CDR1 and CDR2: LNHDA and SQIVND (reference sequence). Overall study findings and caveats: The authors later found most CMV-associated TCR beta chains appeared HLA-restricted. Associated with HLA alleles at 0.05 false discovery rate in a later analysis were over 15,000 TCR beta sequences. When analyzed later, a missense DCLRE1C variant was found to be linked to TCR beta V- and J-gene trimming. DRB1 showed the most TCR associations and HLA-C the fewest in a later analysis, as rates varied by HLA locus.

About this clone: Its antigen remains unknown.

The study ran its PCR with 60 Vbeta and 13 Jbeta primers. The table came from immunoSEQ multiplex PCR; TCRdb's copy has only in-frame clones and leaves some out. The table records about 200,000 clones, 70% of them present only once. This chain joins TRBV19 and TRBJ1-5; D not resolved. Material for sequencing was PBMCs. This sequence was found in a man between 35 and 55 years old in good health and CMV-seropositive. CDR3 nucleotides: TGTGCCAGTAGTATAGACAGACTAAATCAGCCCCAGCATTTT. Its translation is CASSIDRLNQPQHF.